Following are 4 T cell receptor beta chains from one sample sequenced in a study of cytomegalovirus exposure and HLA in healthy donors. A multiplex PCR was run with 60 Vbeta primers and 13 Jbeta primers. TCRdb's table, derived via immunoSEQ multiplex PCR, lists solely in-frame clones and lacks some. The sample lists about 140,000 clones, about 77% occurring once. Sequencing was carried out using PBMCs. These receptors came from a female donor in good health and CMV-seronegative.

The V and J genes are TRBV28 and TRBJ1-5; weak D call: TRBD1 (6 bases). V lost 7 bases and J 5 bases, leaving 18 bases between the germline ends. Germline CDR1 is MDHEN and CDR2 is SYDVKM. The CDR3 spans 15 residues. CDR3 amino acids: CASTGGGREDQPQHF. The DNA of the CDR3 is TGTGCCAGCACGGGGGGCGGCCGCGAGGATCAGCCCCAGCATTTT.

The chain recombines TRBV2 with TRBJ1-1; unclear D gene. This CDR3 comprises 12 residues. The V end was cut by 3 bases, the J end by 3 bases, with 5 bases between. Germline CDR1 SNHLY, CDR2 FYNNEI. The CDR3 sequence: CASSESYTEAFF. CDR3 DNA: TGTGCCAGCAGTGAGAGCTACACTGAAGCTTTCTTT. Combining the CDR3 with reference TRBV2 and TRBJ1-1 gives the whole variable domain EPEVTQTPSHQVTQMGQEVILRCVPISNHLYFYWYRQILGQKVEFLVSFYNNEISEKSEIFDDQFSVERPDGSNFTLKIRSTKLEDSAMYFCASSESYTEAFFGQGTRLTVV.

In this sample, this clone turned up once. This sequence joins TRBV11-2 and TRBJ1-5; D not certain. CDR3 length equals 14 residues. Trimming removed 1 base from V and 7 bases from J, with 11 bases in between. Germline V gene data show CDR1 as SGHAT and CDR2 as FQNNGV. CDR3 DNA sequence: TGTGCCAGCAGCTTAGGGCCGGGGAGCCAGCCCCAGCATTTT. This codes for CASSLGPGSQPQHF.

J is TRBJ2-7 and V is TRBV19, with 7 nucleotides matching TRBD1. CDR3 length: 15 residues. Germline CDR1 and CDR2: LNHDA and SQIVND (reference sequence). V dropped 0 bases and J dropped 3; count of bases not matched to a gene: 5. CDR3 nucleotide sequence: TGTGCCAGTAGTATAGATCGCCGACAGGGCTACGAGCAGTACTTC. It specifies CASSIDRRQGYEQYF.